A single sample gave rise to the 17 T cell receptor beta chains below, sequenced in a study of diagnostic markers for celiac disease. TCRdb reprocessed the reads, with one entry per CDR3 protein and no DNA. This sample's table reports approximately 1,500 distinct CDR3 sequences. Material: either unsorted cells or a sorted T cell fraction (not recorded which). The receptor source for this set is a human donor. This table probably holds off-target reads from a library built for another chain.

The chain is built from TRBV12-3 or TRBV12-4 and TRBJ2-1; TCRdb returns TRBD2, unconfirmable since there is no DNA. This CDR3 contains 15 residues. This CDR3 is CASSDGTSGYNEQFF.

This sequence joins TRBV5-1 and TRBJ2-7. Germline-derived CDR1 and CDR2 are SGHRS and YFSETQ. This CDR3 has 13 amino acids. CDR3: CASSLAAGYEQYF.

V gene TRBV3-1 combines with J gene TRBJ2-1. The CDR3 is made up of 13 amino acids. Germline CDR1 reads LGHDT; CDR2 reads YNNKEL (reference sequence). This CDR3 is CASSLVLDNEQFF.

The V gene is TRBV12-3 or TRBV12-4, the J gene TRBJ1-6; the TRBD1 assignment by TCRdb is unverifiable without DNA. The CDR3 has 14 residues. CDR3 region: CASSPGQSGSPLHF.

The chain links TRBV12-3 or TRBV12-4 to TRBJ1-1. The CDR3 totals 12 residues. The CDR3 loop reads CASSLVNTEAFF.

This CDR3 reads CASSLTPATGVNSPLHF. This chain connects TRBV5-1 to TRBJ1-6; TCRdb reports TRBD1, a call that lacks DNA to check it against. CDR1 and CDR2 from the germline V gene are SGHRS and YFSETQ. CDR3 length: 17 amino acids.

V is TRBV7-8 and J is TRBJ2-1; there is no DNA to check the TCRdb D call of TRBD2. The CDR3 sequence is 17 residues long. Germline V gives CDR1 SGHVS, CDR2 FQNEAQ. CDR3: CASSWIAGRAFGGEQFF.

This rearrangement joins TRBV2 to TRBJ2-1; TCRdb indicates TRBD2, and absent DNA this call remains unverified. Germline V lookup: CDR1 SNHLY, CDR2 FYNNEI. This CDR3 region has 15 residues. Here the CDR3 reads CASSAEAGGDIEQFF.

The V gene is TRBV20-1, the J gene TRBJ2-1. Germline V CDR1 and CDR2: DFQATT, SNEGSKA (reference sequence). The CDR3 covers 13 residues. The CDR3 loop is CSAPSYVSNEQFF.

J is TRBJ2-6 and V is TRBV7-8; checking the TCRdb D call of TRBD1 is not possible without DNA. This CDR3 region has 17 residues. Germline values: CDR1 SGHVS, CDR2 FQNEAQ. This chain's CDR3 is CASSLVIRQGGANVLTF.

The genes are TRBV28 and TRBJ2-2. CDR3 length: 17 amino acids. CDR1 and CDR2 from the germline V gene are MDHEN and SYDVKM. The CDR3 is CASSFWLAYRDTGELFF. The variable domain in full, completed from reference TRBV28 and TRBJ2-2, reads DVKVTQSSRYLVKRTGEKVFLECVQDMDHENMFWYRQDPGLGLRLIYFSYDVKMKEKGDIPEGYSVSREKKERFSLILESASTNQTSMYLCASSFWLAYRDTGELFFGEGSRLTVL.

This clonotype counts as medium-sized by frequency. The gene calls are TRBV6-2 or TRBV6-3 and TRBJ1-2; TCRdb gives TRBD1 as the D gene, but with no DNA this cannot be confirmed. The CDR3 runs to 13 residues. Germline V CDR1 and CDR2: MNHEY, SVGEGT. The CDR3 loop reads CASTIHRNYGYTF.

CDR3 loop: CASQTSSTDTQYF. The rearrangement uses TRBV5-6 and TRBJ2-3. Per the germline V gene, CDR1 is SGHDT and CDR2 is YYEEEE. The CDR3 has 13 amino acids.

This sequence joins TRBV7-2 and TRBJ1-1; the D gene TCRdb calls, TRBD1, cannot be checked with no DNA. Per germline, CDR1 SGHTA and CDR2 FQGNSA. The CDR3 consists of 14 residues. CDR3: CASSIRGQGTEAFF.

V and J are TRBV28 and TRBJ2-2; the TRBD1 assignment by TCRdb is unverifiable without DNA. The CDR3 totals 17 residues. Germline V lookup: CDR1 MDHEN, CDR2 SYDVKM. The CDR3 is CASSSLITGLGTGELFF.

V gene TRBV18 combines with J gene TRBJ2-1. CDR3 length equals 16 residues. Germline lookup yields CDR1 KGHSH and CDR2 LQKENI. This CDR3 is CASSPFVGNSYNEQFF.

V is TRBV7-3 and J is TRBJ2-3. This CDR3 contains 15 residues. Looked up from germline, CDR1 is SGHTA and CDR2 is FQGTGA. The CDR3 sequence is CASSFVISKSATQYF.